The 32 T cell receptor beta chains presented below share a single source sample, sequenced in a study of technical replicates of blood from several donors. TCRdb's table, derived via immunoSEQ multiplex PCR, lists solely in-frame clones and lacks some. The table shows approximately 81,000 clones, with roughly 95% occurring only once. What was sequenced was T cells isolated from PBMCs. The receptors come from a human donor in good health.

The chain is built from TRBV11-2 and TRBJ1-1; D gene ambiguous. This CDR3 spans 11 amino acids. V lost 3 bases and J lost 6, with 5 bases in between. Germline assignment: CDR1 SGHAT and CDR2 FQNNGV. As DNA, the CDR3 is TGTGCCAGCAGCTTTAGCGCTGAAGCTTTCTTT. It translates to CASSFSAEAFF.

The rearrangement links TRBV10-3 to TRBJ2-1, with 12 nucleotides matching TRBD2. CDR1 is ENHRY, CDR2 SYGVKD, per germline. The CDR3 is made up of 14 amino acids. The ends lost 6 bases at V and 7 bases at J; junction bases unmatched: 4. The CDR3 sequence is CAISTLAGGNEQFF. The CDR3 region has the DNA TGTGCCATCAGCACACTAGCGGGAGGTAATGAGCAGTTCTTC.

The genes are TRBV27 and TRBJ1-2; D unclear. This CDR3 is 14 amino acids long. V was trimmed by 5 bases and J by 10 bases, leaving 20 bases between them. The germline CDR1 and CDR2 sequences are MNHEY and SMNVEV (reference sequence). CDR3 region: CASSPYLSLEDYTF. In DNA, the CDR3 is TGTGCCAGCAGTCCGTACTTATCTCTGGAGGACTACACCTTC.

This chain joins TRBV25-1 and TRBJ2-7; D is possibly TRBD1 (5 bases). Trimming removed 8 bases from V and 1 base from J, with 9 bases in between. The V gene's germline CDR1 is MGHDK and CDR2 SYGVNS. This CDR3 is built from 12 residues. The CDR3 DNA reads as TGTGCCAGCTCTGCAGGGTCCTACGAGCAGTACTTC. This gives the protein CASSAGSYEQYF.

DNA of the CDR3: TGTGCCAGCAGCTCCCGGACTAGCGGGAACACAGATACGCAGTATTTT. Translated: CASSSRTSGNTDTQYF. V and J are TRBV7-8 and TRBJ2-3; 12 bases align to TRBD2. The CDR3 contains 16 residues. Germline CDR1 is SGHVS and CDR2 is FQNEAQ. The ends lost 4 bases at V and 2 bases at J; junction bases unmatched: 4.

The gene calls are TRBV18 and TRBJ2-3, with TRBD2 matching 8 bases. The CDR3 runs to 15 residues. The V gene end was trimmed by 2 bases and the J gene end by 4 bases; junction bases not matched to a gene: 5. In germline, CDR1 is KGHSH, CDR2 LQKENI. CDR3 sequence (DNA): TGTGCCAGCTCACCAACAGCGGGAGTGGCAGATACGCAGTATTTT. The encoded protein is CASSPTAGVADTQYF. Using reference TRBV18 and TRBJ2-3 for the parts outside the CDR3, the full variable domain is NAGVMQNPRHLVRRRGQEARLRCSPMKGHSHVYWYRQLPEEGLKFMVYLQKENIIDESGMPKERFSAEFPKEGPSILRIQQVVRGDSAAYFCASSPTAGVADTQYFGPGTRLTVL.

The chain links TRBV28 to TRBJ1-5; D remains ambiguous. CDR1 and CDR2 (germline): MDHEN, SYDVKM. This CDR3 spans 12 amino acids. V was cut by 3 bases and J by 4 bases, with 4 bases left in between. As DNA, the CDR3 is TGTGCCAGCAGTTTCGGTAATCAGCCCCAGCATTTT. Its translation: CASSFGNQPQHF.

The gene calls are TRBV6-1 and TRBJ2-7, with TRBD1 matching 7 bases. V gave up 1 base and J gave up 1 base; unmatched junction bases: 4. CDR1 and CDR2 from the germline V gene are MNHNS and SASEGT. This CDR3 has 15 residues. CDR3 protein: CASSEGPTGSYEQYF. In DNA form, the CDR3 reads TGTGCCAGCAGTGAAGGACCGACAGGGTCCTACGAGCAGTACTTC.

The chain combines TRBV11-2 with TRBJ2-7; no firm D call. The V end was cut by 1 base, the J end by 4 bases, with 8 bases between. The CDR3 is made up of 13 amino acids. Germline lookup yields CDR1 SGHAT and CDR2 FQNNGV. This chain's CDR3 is CASSLGPRYEQYF. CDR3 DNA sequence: TGTGCCAGCAGCTTAGGGCCCCGTTACGAGCAGTACTTC.

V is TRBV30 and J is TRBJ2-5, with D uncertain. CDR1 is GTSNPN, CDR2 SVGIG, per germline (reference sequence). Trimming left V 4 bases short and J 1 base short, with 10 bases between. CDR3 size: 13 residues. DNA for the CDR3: TGTGCCTGGAACGCTAGGCTCCAAGAGACCCAGTACTTC. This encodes CAWNARLQETQYF.

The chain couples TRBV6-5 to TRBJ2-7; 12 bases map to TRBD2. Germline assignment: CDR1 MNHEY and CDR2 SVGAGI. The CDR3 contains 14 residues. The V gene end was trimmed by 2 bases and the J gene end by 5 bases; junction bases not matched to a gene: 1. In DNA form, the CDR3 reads TGTGCCAGCAGTTACCGACTAGCGGGAGACGAGCAGTACTTC. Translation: CASSYRLAGDEQYF.

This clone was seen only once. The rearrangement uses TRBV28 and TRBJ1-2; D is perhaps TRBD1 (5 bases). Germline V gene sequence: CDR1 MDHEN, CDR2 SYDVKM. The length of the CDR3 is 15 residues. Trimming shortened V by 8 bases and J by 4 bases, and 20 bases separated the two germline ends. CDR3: CASEQAGPRGYGYTF. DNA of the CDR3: TGTGCCAGCGAGCAGGCGGGACCTCGCGGCTATGGCTACACCTTC.

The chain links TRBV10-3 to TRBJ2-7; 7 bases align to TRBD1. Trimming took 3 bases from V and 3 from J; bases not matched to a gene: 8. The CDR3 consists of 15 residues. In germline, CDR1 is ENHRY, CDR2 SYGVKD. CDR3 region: CAISDGTVGVYEQYF. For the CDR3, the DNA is TGTGCCATCAGTGATGGGACAGTTGGGGTCTACGAGCAGTACTTC.

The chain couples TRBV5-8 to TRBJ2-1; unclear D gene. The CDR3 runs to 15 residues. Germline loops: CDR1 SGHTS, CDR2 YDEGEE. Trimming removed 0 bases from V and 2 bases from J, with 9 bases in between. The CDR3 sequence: CASSLDRETYNEQFF. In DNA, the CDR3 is TGTGCCAGCAGCTTGGATAGAGAGACCTACAATGAGCAGTTCTTC.

The chain's CDR3 is CASSHVRGTNEKLFF. The CDR3 region has the DNA TGTGCCAGCAGCCACGTTCGGGGAACTAATGAAAAACTGTTTTTT. The chain joins TRBV14 to TRBJ1-4; D is uncertain. Germline V CDR1 and CDR2: SGHDN, FVKESK. The CDR3 runs 15 residues. V gave up 3 bases and J gave up 1 base, with 9 bases separating them.

The CDR3 is CASSGGEDYEQYF. The CDR3 DNA follows: TGTGCCAGCAGCGGAGGGGAAGACTACGAGCAGTACTTC. The chain recombines TRBV5-4 with TRBJ2-7; D might be TRBD2 (6 bases). Trimming removed 4 bases from V and 3 bases from J, with 11 bases in between. This CDR3 has 13 amino acids. CDR1 and CDR2 from the germline V gene are SGHNT and YYREEE (reference sequence).

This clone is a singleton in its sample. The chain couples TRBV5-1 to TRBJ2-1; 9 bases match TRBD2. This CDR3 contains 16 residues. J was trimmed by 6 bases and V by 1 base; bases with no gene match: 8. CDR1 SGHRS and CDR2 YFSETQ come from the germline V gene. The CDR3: CASSLPPSGNPNEQFF. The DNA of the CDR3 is TGCGCCAGCAGCTTGCCTCCTAGCGGGAACCCCAATGAGCAGTTCTTC.

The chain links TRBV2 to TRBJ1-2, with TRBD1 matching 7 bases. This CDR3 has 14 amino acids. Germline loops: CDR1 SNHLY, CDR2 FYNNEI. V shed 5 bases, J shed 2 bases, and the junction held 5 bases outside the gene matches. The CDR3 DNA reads TGTGCCAGCAGTAGGGAACAGGGGAACTATGGCTACACCTTC. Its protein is CASSREQGNYGYTF.

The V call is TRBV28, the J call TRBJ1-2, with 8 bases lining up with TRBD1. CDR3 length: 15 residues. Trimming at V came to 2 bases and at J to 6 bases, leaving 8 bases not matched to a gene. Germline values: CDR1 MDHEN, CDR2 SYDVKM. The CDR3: CASSLGETGVNGYTF. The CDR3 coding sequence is TGTGCCAGCAGTTTAGGCGAGACAGGGGTTAATGGCTACACCTTC.

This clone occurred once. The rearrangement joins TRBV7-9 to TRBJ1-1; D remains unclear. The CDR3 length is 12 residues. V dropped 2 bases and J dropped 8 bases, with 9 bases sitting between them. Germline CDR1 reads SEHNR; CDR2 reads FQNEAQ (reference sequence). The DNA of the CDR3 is TGTGCCAGCAGCTTAATAGAGAGCGAAGCTTTCTTT. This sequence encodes CASSLIESEAFF.

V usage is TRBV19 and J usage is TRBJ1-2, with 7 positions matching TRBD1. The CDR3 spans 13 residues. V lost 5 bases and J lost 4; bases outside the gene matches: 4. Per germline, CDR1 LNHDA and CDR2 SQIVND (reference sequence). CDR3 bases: TGTGCCAGTAGTTCCGGGACAGTCTATGGCTACACCTTC. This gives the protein CASSSGTVYGYTF.

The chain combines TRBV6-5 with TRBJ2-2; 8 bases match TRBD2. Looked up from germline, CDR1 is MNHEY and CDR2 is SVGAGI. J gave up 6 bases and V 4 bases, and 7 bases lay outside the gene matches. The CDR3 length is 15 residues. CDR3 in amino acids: CASSFYGRAAGELFF. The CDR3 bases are TGTGCCAGCAGTTTTTACGGGAGGGCCGCCGGGGAGCTGTTTTTT.

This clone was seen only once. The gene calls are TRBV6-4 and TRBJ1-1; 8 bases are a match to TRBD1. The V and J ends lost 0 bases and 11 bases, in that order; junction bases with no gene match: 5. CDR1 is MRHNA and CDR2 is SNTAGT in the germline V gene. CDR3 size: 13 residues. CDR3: CASSDSTTGAAFF. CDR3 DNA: TGTGCCAGCAGTGACTCAACGACAGGGGCGGCTTTCTTT.

The CDR3 is CASKGGSPYNEQFF. As DNA, the CDR3 is TGTGCCAGCAAGGGCGGGAGTCCCTACAATGAGCAGTTCTTC. The genes are TRBV6-5 and TRBJ2-1; 7 bases match TRBD2. J gave up 2 bases and V 7 bases, and 5 bases lay outside the gene matches. The CDR3 runs 14 residues. Germline assignment: CDR1 MNHEY and CDR2 SVGAGI.

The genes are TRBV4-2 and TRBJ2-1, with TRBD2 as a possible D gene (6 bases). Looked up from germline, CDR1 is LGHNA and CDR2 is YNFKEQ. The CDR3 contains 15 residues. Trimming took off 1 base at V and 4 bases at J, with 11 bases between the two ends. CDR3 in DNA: TGTGCCAGCAGCCAAGTACGGGAGATATACAATGAGCAGTTCTTC. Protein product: CASSQVREIYNEQFF.

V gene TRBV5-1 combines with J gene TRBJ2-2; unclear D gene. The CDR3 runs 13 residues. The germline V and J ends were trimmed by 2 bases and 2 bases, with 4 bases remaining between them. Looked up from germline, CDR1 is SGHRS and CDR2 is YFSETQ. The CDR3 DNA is TGCGCCAGCAGCTTACAAAACACCGGGGAGCTGTTTTTT. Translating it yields CASSLQNTGELFF. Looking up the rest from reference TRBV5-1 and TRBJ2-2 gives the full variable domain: KAGVTQTPRYLIKTRGQQVTLSCSPISGHRSVSWYQQTPGQGLQFLFEYFSETQRNKGNFPGRFSGRQFSNSRSEMNVSTLELGDSALYLCASSLQNTGELFFGEGSRLTVL.

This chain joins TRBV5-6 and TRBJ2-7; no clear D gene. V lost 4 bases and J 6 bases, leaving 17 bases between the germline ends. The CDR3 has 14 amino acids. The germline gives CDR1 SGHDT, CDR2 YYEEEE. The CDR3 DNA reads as TGTGCCAGCAGCAGTGTACAAGTGATCTCCGAGCAGTACTTC. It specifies CASSSVQVISEQYF.

CDR3 in amino acids: CASRGRSSYEQYF. CDR3 DNA sequence: TGTGCCAGCAGGGGGAGAAGCTCCTACGAGCAGTACTTC. The chain couples TRBV27 to TRBJ2-7; D might be TRBD2 (5 bases). The CDR3 is 13 residues long. Germline-derived CDR1 and CDR2 are MNHEY and SMNVEV (reference sequence). V lost 6 bases and J 0 bases, leaving 9 bases between the germline ends.

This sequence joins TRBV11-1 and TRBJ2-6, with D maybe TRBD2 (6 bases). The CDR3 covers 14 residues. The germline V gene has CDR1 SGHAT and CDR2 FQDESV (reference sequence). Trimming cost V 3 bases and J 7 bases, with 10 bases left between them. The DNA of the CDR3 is TGTGCCAGCAGCTTTGTGCGGGAAGCCAACGTCCTGACTTTC. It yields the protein CASSFVREANVLTF.

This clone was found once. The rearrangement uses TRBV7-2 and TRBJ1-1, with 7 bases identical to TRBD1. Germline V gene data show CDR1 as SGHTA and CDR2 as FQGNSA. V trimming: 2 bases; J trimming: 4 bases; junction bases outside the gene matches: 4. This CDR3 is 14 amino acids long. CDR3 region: CASSLTGEGTEAFF. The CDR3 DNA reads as TGTGCCAGCAGCTTAACAGGGGAAGGCACTGAAGCTTTCTTT.

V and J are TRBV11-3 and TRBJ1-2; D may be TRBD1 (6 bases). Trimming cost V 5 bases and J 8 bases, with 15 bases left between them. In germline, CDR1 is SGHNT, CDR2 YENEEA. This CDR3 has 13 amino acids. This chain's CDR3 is CASSMGAASGYTF. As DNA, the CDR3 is TGTGCCAGCAGCATGGGGGCGGCAAGCGGCTACACCTTC.

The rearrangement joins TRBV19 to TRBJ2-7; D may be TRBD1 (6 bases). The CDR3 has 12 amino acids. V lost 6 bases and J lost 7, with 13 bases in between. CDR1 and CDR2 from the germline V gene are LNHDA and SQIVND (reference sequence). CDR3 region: CASSFPGTEQYF. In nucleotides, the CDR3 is TGTGCCAGTAGCTTCCCCGGGACAGAGCAGTACTTC.